This is a list of T cell receptor beta chains from one sample in a study of OX40 agonist ivuxolimab in advanced cancers. This table comes from immunoSEQ multiplex PCR, and its TCRdb copy is limited to in-frame clones, with some not included. The sample includes over 55,000 clones, approximately 90% of them seen just once. The source material was CD4+ or CD8+ T cells sorted from blood, sampled in a trial of the OX40 agonist ivuxolimab. These receptors were obtained from an adult with an advanced solid tumor such as melanoma, head and neck, liver or kidney cancer. Each CDR3 is given with its conserved first and last residue. A D gene is named only where the DNA matches it firmly.

j_call,d_call,cdr3_length,v_call,cdr3_aa,cdr3_nt
TRBJ1-2,NA,12,TRBV6-1,CATSDRGYGYTF,TGTGCCACTTCGGACCGAGGATATGGCTACACCTTC
TRBJ2-4,NA,12,TRBV29-1,CSVIAVKNIQYF,TGCAGCGTTATAGCGGTTAAAAACATTCAGTACTTC
TRBJ2-7,NA,16,TRBV19,CASSIDGGATPYEQYF,TGTGCCAGTAGTATAGATGGGGGTGCAACCCCCTACGAGCAGTACTTC
TRBJ2-3,NA,12,TRBV10-3,CAISESTDTQYF,TGTGCCATCAGTGAGAGCACAGATACGCAGTATTTT
TRBJ2-3,NA,15,TRBV7-6,CASSLFTYSTDTQYF,TGTGCCAGCAGCTTATTTACATATAGCACAGATACGCAGTATTTT
TRBJ2-1,TRBD2,17,TRBV19,CASSIARGLAGDVTQFF,TGTGCCAGTAGTATAGCCCGAGGACTAGCGGGAGATGTTACGCAGTTCTTC
TRBJ1-5,NA,14,TRBV4-2,CASSQGEGNQPQHF,TGTGCCAGCAGCCAAGGCGAGGGCAATCAGCCCCAGCATTTT
TRBJ1-2,TRBD1,14,TRBV19,CASSIGQGAYGYTF,TGTGCCAGTAGTATAGGACAGGGGGCCTATGGCTACACCTTC
TRBJ2-7,TRBD1,16,TRBV28,CASRQTGSGTNYEQYF,TGTGCCAGCAGGCAGACAGGGTCTGGGACGAACTACGAGCAGTACTTC
TRBJ2-7,NA,13,TRBV11-1,CASSLGGSVEQYF,TGTGCCAGCAGCTTAGGAGGGTCGGTCGAGCAGTACTTC
TRBJ2-2,NA,14,TRBV10-2,CASRPGANTGELFF,TGCGCCAGCAGACCCGGGGCGAACACCGGGGAGCTGTTTTTT
TRBJ1-4,NA,13,TRBV10-2,CATRQTNNEKLFF,TGCGCCACCCGACAGACTAATAATGAAAAACTGTTTTTT